These 20 T cell receptor beta chains were all obtained from the same sample, sequenced in a study of beta chain features in type 1 diabetes. Sequencing targeted expressed TCRB transcripts, as all isolated RNA had been reverse transcribed. Sequencing used immunoSEQ multiplex PCR; TCRdb keeps in-frame clones, though not all of them. Of approximately 120,000 clones in the sample, approximately 37% are singletons; the top ten hold over 0.05%. Specimen: stem cell memory CD4+ T cells from blood. These receptors all come from a woman between 18 and 29 years old in good health.

CDR3 bases: TGCGCCAGCAGCTTGGGCATGGGGCGACGGAACGAGCAGTACTTC. It yields the protein CASSLGMGRRNEQYF. V usage is TRBV5-1 and J usage is TRBJ2-7; a weak D match, TRBD1 (5 bases). The germline gives CDR1 SGHRS, CDR2 YFSETQ. V lost 0 bases, J lost 5 bases, and 15 bases lay in between. The CDR3 length is 15 residues.

V gene TRBV4-1 combines with J gene TRBJ2-1, with TRBD2 matching 9 bases. Trimming at V came to 5 bases and at J to 3 bases, leaving 8 bases not matched to a gene. CDR3 size: 16 residues. Germline CDR1 MGHRA, CDR2 YSYEKL. Here the CDR3 DNA reads TGCGCCAGCAGCGGAATAGCGGGAGCGAACTACAATGAGCAGTTCTTC. Translation gives CASSGIAGANYNEQFF.

This chain links TRBV18 with TRBJ2-2; 8 positions match TRBD1. The V gene's germline CDR1 is KGHSH and CDR2 LQKENI. The CDR3 has 16 amino acids. Trimming cost V 3 bases and J 7 bases; bases outside gene matches: 10. DNA of the CDR3: TGTGCCAGCTCACCGACGGATCAGGGGGCGAGCGGGGAGCTGTTTTTT. This sequence encodes CASSPTDQGASGELFF.

The chain employs TRBV12-5 and TRBJ2-1; tentative D call: TRBD2 (5 bases). Per the germline V gene, CDR1 is LGHNT and CDR2 is FRNRAP. There are 17 residues in the CDR3. Trimming cost V 2 bases and J 1 base, with 15 bases left between them. The CDR3 nucleotides read TGTGCTAGTGGTTTGATAGTACAGCGGAGGTCCTACAATGAGCAGTTCTTC. It specifies CASGLIVQRRSYNEQFF.

The sample holds a few counts of this clone. The chain carries TRBV28 and TRBJ2-6, with a tentative D call TRBD2 (5 bases). The V gene lost 2 bases and the J gene lost 3 bases, with 8 bases spanning the gap. Germline loops: CDR1 MDHEN, CDR2 SYDVKM. The CDR3 has 15 residues. CDR3: CASSLVRDGANVLTF. CDR3 DNA: TGTGCCAGCAGTTTAGTACGGGATGGGGCCAACGTCCTGACTTTC.

The J gene is TRBJ2-5, the V gene TRBV5-5; possibly TRBD1 for D (5 bases). V lost 0 bases and J lost 1, with 7 bases in between. The CDR3 runs 14 residues. Germline CDR1 is SGHKS and CDR2 is YYEKEE (reference sequence). CDR3 coding DNA: TGTGCCAGCAGCTTGGAAACAGGCCAAGAGACCCAGTACTTC. Its protein is CASSLETGQETQYF.

The chain has TRBV6-5 and TRBJ2-7; 7 bases are a match to TRBD2. Unmatched junction bases numbered 7, after V lost 4 bases and J lost 4 bases. The CDR3 is 14 amino acids. The V gene's germline CDR1 is MNHEY and CDR2 SVGAGI. CDR3 sequence (DNA): TGTGCCAGCAGTTCGTCGGGAGGAGGGTACGAGCAGTACTTC. Translated, it gives CASSSSGGGYEQYF.

This clone was seen a handful of times. The chain is built from TRBV15 and TRBJ2-2; 10 bases line up with TRBD2. The CDR3 extends over 15 amino acids. The germline V gene encodes CDR1 LNHNV and CDR2 YYDKDF (reference sequence). V shed 3 bases and J 6 bases; nucleotides not matched to a gene: 4. The CDR3 protein is CATSRRAGGSGELFF. CDR3 coding DNA: TGTGCCACCAGCAGGCGAGCGGGAGGGTCCGGGGAGCTGTTTTTT.

This clone occurred a few times. The chain couples TRBV7-2 to TRBJ2-7; tentatively, D is TRBD1 (5 bases). V gave up 4 bases and J gave up 2 bases, with 15 bases separating them. Germline V gene sequence: CDR1 SGHTA, CDR2 FQGNSA. This CDR3 has 15 residues. In nucleotides, the CDR3 is TGTGCCAGCAGCTCCCTAAGACAGCGTACCTACGAGCAGTACTTC. Translating it yields CASSSLRQRTYEQYF.

This clone has a handful of counts. The chain carries TRBV19 and TRBJ2-6; D is possibly TRBD2 (5 bases). The germline V and J ends were trimmed by 2 bases and 4 bases, with 12 bases remaining between them. CDR3 length: 16 amino acids. CDR1 LNHDA and CDR2 SQIVND come from the germline V gene (reference sequence). The CDR3 nucleotides are TGTGCCAGTAGTATATTACGGGGAACCGGGGCCAACGTCCTGACTTTC. It translates to CASSILRGTGANVLTF.

This clone was seen a few times. This rearrangement joins TRBV5-6 to TRBJ1-5; TRBD1 matches at 7 bases. The V segment lost 1 base and the J segment 2 bases; nucleotides outside the gene matches: 3. CDR3 length: 15 amino acids. Germline assignment: CDR1 SGHDT and CDR2 YYEEEE. The CDR3 region has the DNA TGTGCCAGCAGCTTGTTGGGACAGCGCAATCAGCCCCAGCATTTT. It encodes CASSLLGQRNQPQHF.

The rearrangement uses TRBV2 and TRBJ2-7; D ambiguous. There are 11 residues in the CDR3. Germline values: CDR1 SNHLY, CDR2 FYNNEI. Trimming removed 2 bases at V and 8 bases at J, with 7 bases between. The CDR3 loop is CASSESRKQYF. The CDR3 nucleotides are TGTGCCAGCAGTGAATCGAGGAAGCAGTACTTC.

The chain combines TRBV6-6 with TRBJ2-3; 8 positions agree with TRBD2. The germline V gene has CDR1 MNHNY and CDR2 SVGAGI (reference sequence). Trimming removed 6 bases from V and 8 bases from J; junction bases left unmatched: 10. CDR3 size: 14 residues. CDR3 sequence (DNA): TGTGCCAGCAGGGGGACTAGTAAGGCCGGTACGCAGTATTTT. Translated: CASRGTSKAGTQYF.

The gene calls are TRBV7-2 and TRBJ1-2; no definite D call. Germline V gene sequence: CDR1 SGHTA, CDR2 FQGNSA. This CDR3 is built from 13 residues. V dropped 4 bases and J dropped 2 bases, with 8 bases sitting between them. CDR3 nucleotide sequence: TGTGCCAGCAGCTATTCACGGAACTATGGCTACACCTTC. Translating gives CASSYSRNYGYTF. Drawing the rest from reference TRBV7-2 and TRBJ1-2, the complete variable domain is GAGVSQSPSNKVTEKGKDVELRCDPISGHTALYWYRQSLGQGLEFLIYFQGNSAPDKSGLPSDRFSAERTGGSVSTLTIQRTQQEDSAVYLCASSYSRNYGYTFGSGTRLTVV.

The rearrangement links TRBV6-5 to TRBJ2-7; TRBD2 matches 13 bases. Germline V gene sequence: CDR1 MNHEY, CDR2 SVGAGI. This CDR3 region has 15 residues. The V and J ends lost 6 bases and 2 bases, in that order; junction bases with no gene match: 4. The CDR3 DNA follows: TGTGCCAGCAGCCGACTAGCGGGAGGCGCCTACGAGCAGTACTTC. Its translation: CASSRLAGGAYEQYF.

J is TRBJ1-2 and V is TRBV12-5, with 10 bases fitting TRBD1. Germline CDR1 reads LGHNT; CDR2 reads FRNRAP. The length of the CDR3 is 13 residues. V shed 5 bases and J 5 bases; nucleotides not matched to a gene: 2. CDR3 in amino acids: CASGMDRGYGYTF. The CDR3 bases are TGTGCTAGTGGTATGGACAGGGGGTATGGCTACACCTTC. Together with reference TRBV12-5 and TRBJ1-2, the CDR3 gives the full variable domain: DARVTQTPRHKVTEMGQEVTMRCQPILGHNTVFWYRQTMMQGLELLAYFRNRAPLDDSGMPKDRFSAEMPDATLATLKIQPSEPRDSAVYFCASGMDRGYGYTFGSGTRLTVV.

This clone has just a few counts. The chain is built from TRBV6-5 and TRBJ1-2; TRBD1 might be the D (5 bases). Deletions cut 6 bases from V and 8 bases from J, with 13 bases between. CDR1 MNHEY and CDR2 SVGAGI come from the germline V gene. The CDR3 length is 12 residues. The CDR3 bases are TGTGCCAGCAGCGCTACAGGAATCGGCTACACCTTC. It is translated as CASSATGIGYTF.

This clone has a handful of counts. The chain carries TRBV19 and TRBJ2-1; 11 nucleotides line up with TRBD2. CDR3 length equals 15 residues. Germline CDR1 LNHDA, CDR2 SQIVND (reference sequence). The junction had 10 bases not matched to a gene; V was cut back by 5 bases and J by 10 bases. The CDR3 is CASSPPTSGGIEQFF. CDR3 DNA: TGTGCCAGTAGTCCCCCAACTAGCGGGGGCATCGAGCAGTTCTTC. Complete variable domain (other parts from reference TRBV19 and TRBJ2-1): DGGITQSPKYLFRKEGQNVTLSCEQNLNHDAMYWYRQDPGQGLRLIYYSQIVNDFQKGDIAEGYSVSREKKESFPLTVTSAQKNPTAFYLCASSPPTSGGIEQFFGPGTRLTVL.

This rearrangement joins TRBV19 to TRBJ2-7; TRBD1 agrees at 8 bases. This CDR3 comprises 14 residues. Looked up from germline, CDR1 is LNHDA and CDR2 is SQIVND (reference sequence). After removal of 3 bases from V and 4 bases from J, the junction contained 5 bases not matched to a gene. The CDR3 sequence: CASSIGRGLYEQYF. CDR3 in DNA: TGTGCCAGTAGTATCGGCAGGGGGCTTTACGAGCAGTACTTC.

In its sample, this clone was seen a few times. The chain has TRBV7-2 and TRBJ2-1; 7 nucleotides agree with TRBD2. Germline CDR1 SGHTA, CDR2 FQGNSA. This CDR3 spans 17 amino acids. The trim removed 3 bases at V and 1 base at J, leaving 9 bases unmatched. The CDR3 bases are TGTGCCAGCAGCTTCACCTGGCGGGGGAAGTCCTACAATGAGCAGTTCTTC. Translation: CASSFTWRGKSYNEQFF.